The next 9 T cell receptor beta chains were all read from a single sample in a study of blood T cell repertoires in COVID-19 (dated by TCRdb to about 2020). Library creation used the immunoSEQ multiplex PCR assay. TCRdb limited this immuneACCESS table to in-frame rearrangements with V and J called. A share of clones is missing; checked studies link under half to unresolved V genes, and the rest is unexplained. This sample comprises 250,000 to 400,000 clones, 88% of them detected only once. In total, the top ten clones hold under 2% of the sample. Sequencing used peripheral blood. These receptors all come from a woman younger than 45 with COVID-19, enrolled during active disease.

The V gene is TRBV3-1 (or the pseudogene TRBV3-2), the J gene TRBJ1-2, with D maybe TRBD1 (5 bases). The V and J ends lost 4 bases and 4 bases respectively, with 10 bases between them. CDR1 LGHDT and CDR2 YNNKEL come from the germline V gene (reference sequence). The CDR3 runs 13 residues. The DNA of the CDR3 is TGTGCCAGCAGCCTAGGGGAGGTCTATGGCTACACCTTC. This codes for CASSLGEVYGYTF.

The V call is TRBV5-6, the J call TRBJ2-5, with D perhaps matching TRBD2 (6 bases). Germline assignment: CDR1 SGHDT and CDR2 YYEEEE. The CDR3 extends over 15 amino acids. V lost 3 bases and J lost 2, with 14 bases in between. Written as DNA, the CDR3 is TGTGCCAGCAGCTCCTCACACCGGGGGCAAGAGACCCAGTACTTC. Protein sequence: CASSSSHRGQETQYF.

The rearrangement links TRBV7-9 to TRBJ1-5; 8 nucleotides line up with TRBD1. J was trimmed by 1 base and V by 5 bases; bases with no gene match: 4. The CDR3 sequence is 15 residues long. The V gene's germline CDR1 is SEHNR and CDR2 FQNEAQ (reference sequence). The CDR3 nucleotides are TGTGCCAGCAGCACCGGGACAGGCAGCAATCAGCCCCAGCATTTT. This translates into CASSTGTGSNQPQHF.

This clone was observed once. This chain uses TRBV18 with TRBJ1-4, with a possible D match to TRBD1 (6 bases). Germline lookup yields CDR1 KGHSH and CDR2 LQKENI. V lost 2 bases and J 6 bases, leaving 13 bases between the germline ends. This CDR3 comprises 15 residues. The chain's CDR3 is CASSPSQGVYEKLFF. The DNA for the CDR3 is TGTGCCAGCTCACCATCACAGGGTGTGTATGAAAAACTGTTTTTT.

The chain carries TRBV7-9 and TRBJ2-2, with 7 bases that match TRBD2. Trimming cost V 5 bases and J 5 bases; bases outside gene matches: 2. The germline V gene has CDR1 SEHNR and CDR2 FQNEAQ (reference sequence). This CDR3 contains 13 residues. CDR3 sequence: CASSPAGTGELFF. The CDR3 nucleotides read TGTGCCAGCAGCCCAGCGGGGACCGGGGAGCTGTTTTTT.

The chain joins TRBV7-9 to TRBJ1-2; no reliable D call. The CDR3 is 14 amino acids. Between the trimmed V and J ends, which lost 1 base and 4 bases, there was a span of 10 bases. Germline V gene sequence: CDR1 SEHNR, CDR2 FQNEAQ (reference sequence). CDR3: CASSLVGISYGYTF. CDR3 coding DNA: TGTGCCAGCAGCTTAGTGGGCATCAGCTATGGCTACACCTTC.

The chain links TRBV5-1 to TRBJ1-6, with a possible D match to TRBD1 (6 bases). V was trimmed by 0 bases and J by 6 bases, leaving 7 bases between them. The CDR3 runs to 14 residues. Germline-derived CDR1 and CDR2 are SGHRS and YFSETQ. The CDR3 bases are TGCGCCAGCAGCTTGGACAGGGTTAATTCACCCCTCCACTTT. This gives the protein CASSLDRVNSPLHF.

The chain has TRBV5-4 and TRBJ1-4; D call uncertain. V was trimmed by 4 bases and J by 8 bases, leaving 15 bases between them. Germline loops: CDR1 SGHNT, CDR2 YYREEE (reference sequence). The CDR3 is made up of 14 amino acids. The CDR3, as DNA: TGTGCCAGCAGCGCGACTTTCCGGGGAGAAAAACTGTTTTTT. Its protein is CASSATFRGEKLFF.

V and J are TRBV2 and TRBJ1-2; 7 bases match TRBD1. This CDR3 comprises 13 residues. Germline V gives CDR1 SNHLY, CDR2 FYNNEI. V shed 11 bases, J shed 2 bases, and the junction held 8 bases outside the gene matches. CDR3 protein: CAGRQGLNYGYTF. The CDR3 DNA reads TGTGCCGGAAGACAGGGTTTAAACTATGGCTACACCTTC.